Given below is one T cell receptor (beta chain) in context. Its target is not known. Trimming stripped 3 bases from V and 7 bases from J, with 10 bases between. Looked up from germline, CDR1 is MNHNS and CDR2 is SASEGT. The CDR3 length is 13 residues. The sequenced template was cDNA made from the entire isolated RNA. There were 3.4 million or so reads on average in the naive, central memory and regulatory T cell samples. Repertoires were generated with immunoSEQ multiplex PCR, while TCRdb's copy carries only in-frame clones and drops some. Here the sample spans some 330,000 clones, 9.5% to 12% being singletons. This sample was taken from a study of beta chain features in type 1 diabetes. Whole-study findings and limits: Although PCR might favor shorter templates, it would do so equally in patients and controls. Moderate yet significant TCRB CDR3 shortening was seen in Type 1 diabetes patients in all four CD4+ subsets.

It was via CD45RO/CCR7/CD25/CD127/CD95/CD27 that CD4+ naive, central memory, regulatory and stem cell-like memory cells were sorted. The rearrangement links TRBV6-1 to TRBJ2-1, with a possible D match to TRBD2 (6 bases). Sequenced input: naive CD4+ T cells from blood. The TCR sequence derives from a woman in her twenties or thirties in good health. Here the CDR3 DNA reads TGTGCCAGCAGTGAGGGGGGACGAAATGAGCAGTTCTTC. This encodes CASSEGGRNEQFF.